The 32 T cell receptor beta chains below come from one sample, sequenced in a study of cytomegalovirus exposure and HLA in healthy donors. PCR was performed using 60 Vbeta and 13 Jbeta primers. Measured with immunoSEQ multiplex PCR; TCRdb has only the in-frame clones, and not every one. The table records roughly 63,000 clones, roughly 80% of them present only once. Material: PBMCs. These TCRs come from a woman aged 40 to 50 in good health and CMV-seropositive.

The chain recombines TRBV5-1 with TRBJ2-2, with 8 bases aligning to TRBD2. This CDR3 spans 15 amino acids. The V gene end was trimmed by 2 bases and the J gene end by 4 bases; junction bases not matched to a gene: 4. Germline assignment: CDR1 SGHRS and CDR2 YFSETQ. CDR3 sequence reads: CASSLSGGSTGELFF. CDR3 nucleotides: TGCGCCAGCAGCTTAAGCGGGGGTAGCACCGGGGAGCTGTTTTTT.

The chain carries TRBV28 and TRBJ1-5, with D unresolved. Germline V gene sequence: CDR1 MDHEN, CDR2 SYDVKM. The V and J ends lost 4 bases and 1 base respectively, with 11 bases between them. This CDR3 is built from 15 residues. The CDR3 protein is CASSSTPGSNQPQHF. As DNA, the CDR3 is TGTGCCAGCAGTTCAACCCCCGGGAGCAATCAGCCCCAGCATTTT.

The chain recombines TRBV2 with TRBJ2-7; TRBD1 matches 8 bases. V lost 8 bases, J lost 3 bases, and 6 bases stayed unmatched. The CDR3 length is 13 residues. CDR1 is SNHLY and CDR2 is FYNNEI in the germline V gene. The CDR3, as DNA: TGTGCCAGCGGGGGGACAGGTGGCTACGAGCAGTACTTC. Its translation is CASGGTGGYEQYF.

The gene calls are TRBV5-8 and TRBJ2-5; D perhaps matches TRBD2 (5 bases). The length of the CDR3 is 15 residues. Germline CDR1 reads SGHTS; CDR2 reads YDEGEE. Trimming stripped 2 bases from V and 2 bases from J, with 13 bases between. This CDR3 is CASSLRGVGQETQYF. CDR3 DNA sequence: TGTGCCAGCAGCTTACGGGGAGTCGGTCAAGAGACCCAGTACTTC.

This clone was found a few times. The chain links TRBV5-1 to TRBJ2-2, with D maybe TRBD1 (5 bases). The CDR3 covers 14 residues. Germline V gene sequence: CDR1 SGHRS, CDR2 YFSETQ. V dropped 5 bases and J dropped 5 bases, with 13 bases sitting between them. The DNA of the CDR3 is TGCGCCAGCAGGGTAATTTCAGGGACCGGGGAGCTGTTTTTT. It specifies CASRVISGTGELFF.

V and J are TRBV19 and TRBJ1-1; tentatively, D is TRBD1 (5 bases). Germline lookup yields CDR1 LNHDA and CDR2 SQIVND (reference sequence). V shed 6 bases and J shed 4 bases, with 15 bases lying between them. CDR3 length equals 14 residues. The CDR3 nucleotides read TGTGCCAGTAGGCGGGGCCTTGGGCCCACTGAAGCTTTCTTT. Its protein is CASRRGLGPTEAFF.

J is TRBJ1-2 and V is TRBV7-6; TRBD1 matches at 12 bases. This CDR3 region has 17 residues. Germline-derived CDR1 and CDR2 are SGHVS and FNYEAQ. The trim removed 4 bases at V and 7 bases at J, leaving 13 bases unmatched. The CDR3 bases are TGTGCCAGCAGCTCCTACTCCGGGACAGGGGGCAATTCTGGCTACACCTTC. It yields the protein CASSSYSGTGGNSGYTF.

V and J are TRBV6-5 and TRBJ2-1, with TRBD1 matching over 8 bases. The germline V gene has CDR1 MNHEY and CDR2 SVGAGI. The CDR3 extends over 14 amino acids. After removal of 0 bases from V and 6 bases from J, the junction contained 1 base not matched to a gene. This chain's CDR3 is CASSYSTGANEQFF. The CDR3 DNA reads TGTGCCAGCAGTTACTCGACAGGGGCCAATGAGCAGTTCTTC.

The chain recombines TRBV5-1 with TRBJ1-2; D unresolved. The CDR3 has 13 residues. V was shortened by 0 bases and J by 12 bases, with 15 bases between the two germline ends. The germline V gene encodes CDR1 SGHRS and CDR2 YFSETQ. CDR3 nucleotides: TGCGCCAGCAGCTTGGCCAGCGGGGTGGGGAACACCTTC. It translates to CASSLASGVGNTF.

The rearrangement links TRBV15 to TRBJ1-5; weak D call: TRBD1 (5 bases). V lost 3 bases and J 1 base, leaving 10 bases between the germline ends. The CDR3 sequence is 15 residues long. Germline CDR1 LNHNV, CDR2 YYDKDF (reference sequence). DNA for the CDR3: TGTGCCACCAGCAGGGGGGGGAAGAGCAATCAGCCCCAGCATTTT. It translates to CATSRGGKSNQPQHF.

This chain joins TRBV19 and TRBJ1-2, with a weak D call TRBD1 (5 bases). Germline V lookup: CDR1 LNHDA, CDR2 SQIVND (reference sequence). V dropped 6 bases and J dropped 8 bases, with 16 bases sitting between them. There are 13 residues in the CDR3. CDR3 DNA sequence: TGTGCCAGTAGCCGCCCAGGGATTAGCGGCTACACCTTC. This translates into CASSRPGISGYTF. Drawing the rest from reference TRBV19 and TRBJ1-2, the complete variable domain is DGGITQSPKYLFRKEGQNVTLSCEQNLNHDAMYWYRQDPGQGLRLIYYSQIVNDFQKGDIAEGYSVSREKKESFPLTVTSAQKNPTAFYLCASSRPGISGYTFGSGTRLTVV.

This clone was seen once. V usage is TRBV30 and J usage is TRBJ2-5; possible D gene TRBD1, 6 bases. The assigned J gene may be wrong: the sequence end matches TRBJ2-7 better. Germline loops: CDR1 GTSNPN, CDR2 SVGIG (reference sequence). The CDR3 spans 12 residues. For the CDR3, the DNA is TGTGCCTGGAGTTCCGCAGGGGACGAGCAGTACTTC. It translates to CAWSSAGDEQYF.

The sample holds one count of this clone. V is TRBV4-1 and J is TRBJ2-3; D perhaps matches TRBD1 (7 bases). CDR3 length: 18 amino acids. Germline-derived CDR1 and CDR2 are MGHRA and YSYEKL. The V end was cut by 1 base, the J end by 5 bases, with 22 bases between. The DNA for the CDR3 is TGCGCCAGCAGCCAAGGTGGAGGGGGCTTGTTGCAAGGAGATACGCAGTATTTT. It is translated as CASSQGGGGLLQGDTQYF.

This clone has a handful of counts. The CDR3 here is CASSSGGARTGELFF. DNA of the CDR3: TGCGCCAGCAGCTCCGGGGGGGCACGTACCGGGGAGCTGTTTTTT. This chain joins TRBV5-1 and TRBJ2-2; 8 positions agree with TRBD2. This CDR3 is built from 15 residues. Germline V CDR1 and CDR2: SGHRS, YFSETQ. With V trimmed by 3 bases and J by 5 bases, 6 bases remained unmatched.

V gene TRBV5-5 combines with J gene TRBJ2-1, with D uncertain. CDR1 and CDR2 from the germline V gene are SGHKS and YYEKEE (reference sequence). The CDR3 is made up of 14 amino acids. Trimming stripped 0 bases from V and 6 bases from J, with 10 bases between. The CDR3 coding sequence is TGTGCCAGCAGCTTGGACAGTACGAGCAATGAGCAGTTCTTC. Translation: CASSLDSTSNEQFF.

The V and J genes are TRBV27 and TRBJ1-1; 7 nucleotides align to TRBD1. Germline V CDR1 and CDR2: MNHEY, SMNVEV (reference sequence). This CDR3 has 13 amino acids. Germline trimming cut 6 bases from V and 4 bases from J; bases unmatched to any gene: 5. CDR3 nucleotides: TGTGCCAGCAGCTTTTCAGGGGGCACTGAAGCTTTCTTT. Translated: CASSFSGGTEAFF.

The chain recombines TRBV9 with TRBJ1-2; perhaps TRBD1 as D (5 bases). V was cut by 4 bases and J by 1 base, with 8 bases left in between. The CDR3 consists of 13 residues. Germline V gene lookup returns CDR1 SGDLS and CDR2 YYNGEE. The chain's CDR3 is CASSLQDNYGYTF. The CDR3 DNA reads TGTGCCAGCAGCTTACAGGATAACTATGGCTACACCTTC.

The CDR3 protein is CAVAGGPLNEQFF. The CDR3 DNA sequence: TGTGCCGTAGCGGGGGGGCCGTTAAATGAGCAGTTCTTC. V and J are TRBV6-1 and TRBJ2-1, with 11 bases fitting TRBD2. The CDR3 is made up of 13 amino acids. The V gene end was trimmed by 11 bases and the J gene end by 7 bases; junction bases not matched to a gene: 7. Germline V lookup: CDR1 MNHNS, CDR2 SASEGT.

This chain's CDR3 is CASSYSAGANTEAFF. The DNA of the CDR3 is TGTGCCAGCAGTTACTCCGCAGGGGCGAACACTGAAGCTTTCTTT. This sequence joins TRBV6-5 and TRBJ1-1; D perhaps matches TRBD1 (6 bases). The V gene's germline CDR1 is MNHEY and CDR2 SVGAGI. The V end was cut by 0 bases, the J end by 1 base, with 9 bases between. CDR3 length: 15 amino acids.

The gene calls are TRBV2 and TRBJ1-2, with TRBD1 as a possible D gene (5 bases). Germline-derived CDR1 and CDR2 are SNHLY and FYNNEI. Trimming removed 10 bases from V and 4 bases from J, with 16 bases in between. The CDR3 totals 13 residues. CDR3 DNA: TGTGCCACCCACTGGGGGGGACTCTATGGCTACACCTTC. As protein: CATHWGGLYGYTF.

The chain combines TRBV6-5 with TRBJ2-5; weak D call: TRBD2 (6 bases). The CDR3 totals 14 residues. Germline-derived CDR1 and CDR2 are MNHEY and SVGAGI. The V gene lost 6 bases and the J gene lost 2 bases, with 13 bases spanning the gap. The chain's CDR3 is CASRPSGWQETQYF. The CDR3 coding sequence is TGTGCCAGCAGGCCGAGCGGGTGGCAAGAGACCCAGTACTTC.

The rearrangement uses TRBV6-5 and TRBJ1-3; D is uncertain. The CDR3 spans 14 residues. Germline CDR1 MNHEY, CDR2 SVGAGI. Trimming took off 2 bases at V and 0 bases at J, with 5 bases between the two ends. DNA of the CDR3: TGTGCCAGCAGTTACGACTTCTCTGGAAACACCATATATTTT. Its protein product is CASSYDFSGNTIYF.

This rearrangement joins TRBV9 to TRBJ1-6; TRBD1 is a possible D gene (6 bases). The CDR3 length is 14 residues. Trimming pared 3 bases from V and 10 bases from J, leaving 14 bases between. Germline CDR1 SGDLS, CDR2 YYNGEE. The CDR3 DNA is TGTGCCAGCAGCGACAGTTACAGGGACTCACCCCTCCACTTT. Protein sequence: CASSDSYRDSPLHF.

This clone was picked up a small number of times. CDR3 region: CASSSPLGGYTF. The CDR3 nucleotides are TGTGCCAGCAGCTCCCCCCTAGGTGGCTACACCTTC. This chain links TRBV6-1 with TRBJ1-2; D is unresolved. V was cut by 6 bases and J by 7 bases, with 12 bases left in between. Germline V CDR1 and CDR2: MNHNS, SASEGT. CDR3 length equals 12 residues.

This chain links TRBV7-6 with TRBJ1-1; D gene uncertain. The germline V gene has CDR1 SGHVS and CDR2 FNYEAQ. The CDR3 has 13 residues. V lost 4 bases to trimming and J lost 2 bases, with 8 bases between them. CDR3 in DNA: TGTGCCAGCAGCTCTCAGCGTAACACTGAAGCTTTCTTT. Translation gives CASSSQRNTEAFF.

The gene calls are TRBV29-1 and TRBJ1-1; D remains ambiguous. Trimming left V 0 bases short and J 8 bases short, with 7 bases between. CDR1 is SQVTM, CDR2 ANQGSEA, per germline. The CDR3 has 11 residues. CDR3 sequence reads: CSVEEWAEAFF. The CDR3 DNA is TGCAGCGTTGAAGAGTGGGCAGAAGCTTTCTTT.

This clone is a singleton in its sample. The rearrangement links TRBV28 to TRBJ1-6; D ambiguous. V was clipped by 6 bases and J by 1 base, with 7 bases between them. CDR1 and CDR2 (germline): MDHEN, SYDVKM. The CDR3 is 14 residues long. CDR3 DNA: TGTGCCAGCAGGGAGGGTTCCTATAATTCACCCCTCCACTTT. Amino acid sequence: CASREGSYNSPLHF.

For this clone: A junction boundary mismatches the germline segment, possibly from a read error. The sample holds other DNA sequences that translate to the same CDR3. The genes are TRBV6-1 and TRBJ1-1, with D possibly matching TRBD1 (5 bases). Germline values: CDR1 MNHNS, CDR2 SASEGT. The CDR3 has 15 residues. The CDR3 loop is CASSQAIDRSAEAFF. For the CDR3, the DNA is TGTGCCAGCAGCCAAGCCATTGACAGATCGGCTGAGGCTTTCTTT.

The chain combines TRBV6-1 with TRBJ1-2, with unresolved D. Germline lookup yields CDR1 MNHNS and CDR2 SASEGT. Trimming removed 6 bases from V and 5 bases from J, with 19 bases in between. This CDR3 spans 15 amino acids. The chain's CDR3 is CASSPLAGGGYGYTF. The CDR3 DNA follows: TGTGCCAGCAGCCCACTGGCGGGCGGCGGATATGGCTACACCTTC.

The gene calls are TRBV27 and TRBJ2-1; D is perhaps TRBD1 (6 bases). Germline loops: CDR1 MNHEY, CDR2 SMNVEV (reference sequence). This CDR3 region has 17 residues. V lost 3 bases to trimming and J lost 4 bases, with 19 bases between them. CDR3 loop: CASSFRGTGWEYNEQFF. In nucleotides, the CDR3 is TGTGCCAGCAGTTTTAGGGGAACAGGGTGGGAGTACAATGAGCAGTTCTTC.

The rearrangement links TRBV7-2 to TRBJ2-7, with a possible D match to TRBD2 (6 bases). This CDR3 spans 16 amino acids. Trimming removed 6 bases at V and 3 bases at J, with 21 bases between. Germline lookup yields CDR1 SGHTA and CDR2 FQGNSA. CDR3 loop: CASRPSEGIYGYEQYF. The CDR3 nucleotides read TGTGCCAGCAGACCTTCGGAGGGGATATATGGCTACGAGCAGTACTTC.

This clone turned up a few times. This sample includes further DNA sequences coding for the same CDR3. The chain has TRBV6-1 and TRBJ2-2, with unresolved D. Trimming removed 5 bases at V and 5 bases at J, with 9 bases between. CDR3 length: 13 residues. Per the germline V gene, CDR1 is MNHNS and CDR2 is SASEGT. Written as DNA, the CDR3 is TGTGCCAGCAGTCCTCACAGAACCGGGGAGCTGTTTTTT. Protein product: CASSPHRTGELFF.